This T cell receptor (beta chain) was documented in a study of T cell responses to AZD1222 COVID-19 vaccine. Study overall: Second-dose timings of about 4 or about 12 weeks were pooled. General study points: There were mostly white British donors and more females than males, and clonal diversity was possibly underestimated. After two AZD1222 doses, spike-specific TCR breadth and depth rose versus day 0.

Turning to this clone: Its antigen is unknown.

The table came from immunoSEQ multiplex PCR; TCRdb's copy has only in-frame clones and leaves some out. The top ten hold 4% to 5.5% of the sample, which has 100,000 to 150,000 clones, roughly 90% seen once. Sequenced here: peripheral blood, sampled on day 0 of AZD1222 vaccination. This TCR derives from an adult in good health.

CDR3 nucleotides: TGTGCCAGCAGTTACGGCAGGGTACGCACTGAAGCTTTCTTT. Its protein is CASSYGRVRTEAFF. The chain couples TRBV6-5 to TRBJ1-1; possible D gene TRBD1, 5 bases. Trimming cost V 2 bases and J 4 bases, with 11 bases left between them. This CDR3 has 14 amino acids. Germline V gives CDR1 MNHEY, CDR2 SVGAGI.